This is a list of T cell receptor beta chains from one sample in a study of PD-L1 blockade in urothelial cancer. Sequencing used immunoSEQ multiplex PCR; TCRdb keeps in-frame clones, though not all of them. The sample gives about 41,000 clones, approximately 81% of which show up once; 2.6% is in the top ten. This material consisted of PBMCs, taken around atezolizumab (anti-PD-L1) treatment. These receptors were obtained from a man between 65 and 85 years old with urothelial cancer. Each CDR3 is given with its conserved first and last residue. D genes are given only for firm matches. Size is stated for part of the rows, as once, few or many counts, or as a class when the clone is expanded.

len	j_gene	v_gene	d_gene	abundance	CDR3nt	CDR3aa
12	TRBJ2-7	TRBV30	TRBD2	.	TGTGCCTGGAAGCTAGCGGGCTACGAGCAGTACTTC	CAWKLAGYEQYF
16	TRBJ2-3	TRBV19	TRBD2	.	TGTGCCAGTAGTATATCCCCCCCGGGAGGGTCGGATACGCAGTATTTT	CASSISPPGGSDTQYF
14	TRBJ2-1	TRBV7-2	.	.	TGTGCCAGCAGCTTAGACTCACTACGGCGGGGGCAGTTCTTC	CASSLDSLRRGQFF
18	TRBJ2-5	TRBV7-9	TRBD2	.	TGTGCCAGCAGCTTAACTAGCGGGAGGAATAGGGCCCAAGAGACCCAGTACTTC	CASSLTSGRNRAQETQYF
15	TRBJ2-7	TRBV10-1	.	medium-sized	TGCGCCAGCAGTGAGTCGCAGCAGGGCGCCTCCGAGCAGTACTTC	CASSESQQGASEQYF
15	TRBJ2-3	TRBV18	.	once	TGTGCCAGCTCACCGGAGGGGGCCTTCACAGATACGCAGTATTTT	CASSPEGAFTDTQYF
13	TRBJ2-2	TRBV6-5	.	.	TGTGCCAGCACCTACGCCGTAACCGGGGAGCTGTTTTTT	CASTYAVTGELFF
14	TRBJ1-5	TRBV2	TRBD1	few	TGTGCCAGCAGGGGTACAGGGGCCCGGCAGCCCCAGCATTTT	CASRGTGARQPQHF
16	TRBJ2-1	TRBV9	.	.	TGTGCCAGCAGCGCCCCCCCTTCCAGCTCCTACAATGAGCAGTTCTTC	CASSAPPSSSYNEQFF
18	TRBJ2-3	TRBV11-3	TRBD2	.	TGTGCCAGCAACCCGTGGCGGGAGGGCCTCAGTGGCACAGATACGCAGTATTTT	CASNPWREGLSGTDTQYF
15	TRBJ2-7	TRBV9	.	.	TGTGCCAGCAGCGTACAGGAGGGAGGCCCCTACGAGCAGTACTTC	CASSVQEGGPYEQYF
13	TRBJ1-2	TRBV2	.	.	TGTGCCAGCCACGAGGGGAGGACCTATGGCTACACCTTC	CASHEGRTYGYTF
16	TRBJ1-2	TRBV19	.	few	TGTGCCAGTAGTATTCGGGGGACGGCCGTCGCCTATGGCTACACCTTC	CASSIRGTAVAYGYTF
16	TRBJ2-7	TRBV11-2	.	few	TGTGCCAGCAGCTTCACTAGTTTTCTAGAAGTCTACGAGCAGTACTTC	CASSFTSFLEVYEQYF
14	TRBJ1-1	TRBV18	TRBD1	.	TGTGCCAGCTCACGGGTGACAGGGCGTACTGAAGCTTTCTTT	CASSRVTGRTEAFF
13	TRBJ1-1	TRBV27	.	.	TGTGCCAGCAGTTTCACCGGACAGACTGAAGCTTTCTTT	CASSFTGQTEAFF
14	TRBJ2-7	TRBV10-1	.	few	TGCGCCAGCAGCGATCACAGGAGCTCCTACGAGCAGTACTTC	CASSDHRSSYEQYF
16	TRBJ2-1	TRBV7-9	.	once	TGTGCCAGCAGCTTAGGCCCAGGGTACTCCTACAATGAGCAGTTCTTC	CASSLGPGYSYNEQFF
16	TRBJ1-3	TRBV9	.	.	TGTGCCAGCAGCGTAGCTGTAGGGGGCTCTGGAAACACCATATATTTT	CASSVAVGGSGNTIYF
15	TRBJ2-1	TRBV6-1	TRBD1	.	TGTGCCAGCAGTGATGGACCGGGACAGAGCAATGAGCAGTTCTTC	CASSDGPGQSNEQFF
13	TRBJ1-2	TRBV29-1	.	.	TGCAGCGTTGAAGATCAGGGTCACTATGGCTACACCTTC	CSVEDQGHYGYTF
16	TRBJ1-5	TRBV19	.	.	TGTGCCAGTAGTATCGGACCGGGATATAGCAATCAGCCCCAGCATTTT	CASSIGPGYSNQPQHF